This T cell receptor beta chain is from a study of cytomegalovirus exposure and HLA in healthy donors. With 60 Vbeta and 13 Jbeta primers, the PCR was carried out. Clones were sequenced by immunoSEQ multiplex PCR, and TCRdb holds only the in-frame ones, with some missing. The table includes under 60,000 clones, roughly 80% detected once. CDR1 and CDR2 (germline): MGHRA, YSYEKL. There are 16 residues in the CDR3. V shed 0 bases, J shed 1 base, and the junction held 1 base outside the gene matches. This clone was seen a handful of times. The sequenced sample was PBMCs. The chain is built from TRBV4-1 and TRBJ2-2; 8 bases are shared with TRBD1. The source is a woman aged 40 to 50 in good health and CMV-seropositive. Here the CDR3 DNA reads TGCGCCAGCAGCCAAGAGGGGACAGGGAACACCGGGGAGCTGTTTTTT. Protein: CASSQEGTGNTGELFF.